What follows are 23 T cell receptor beta chains derived from one specimen sequenced in a study of blood T cell repertoires in COVID-19. Repertoires were generated with immunoSEQ multiplex PCR, while TCRdb's copy carries only in-frame clones and drops some. This sample yields about 150,000 clones, of which approximately 80% are seen a single time; 6.5% to 8.5% belongs to the top ten. The sequenced sample was peripheral blood. The receptors stem from a human donor with acute or convalescent COVID-19. The donor label of this sample is uncertain.

This clone was observed once. This chain connects TRBV7-3 to TRBJ2-1; 14 nucleotides match TRBD2. The CDR3 is 15 residues long. J lost 5 bases, V lost 6 bases, and 3 bases had no gene match. Germline loops: CDR1 SGHTA, CDR2 FQGTGA. CDR3: CASRLTSGGDNEQFF. In DNA form, the CDR3 reads TGTGCCAGCAGATTGACTAGCGGGGGGGACAATGAGCAGTTCTTC.

The chain employs TRBV5-4 and TRBJ1-4; 7 bases map to TRBD1. The CDR3 covers 15 residues. Looked up from germline, CDR1 is SGHNT and CDR2 is YYREEE (reference sequence). V lost 0 bases to trimming and J lost 4 bases; unmatched junction nucleotides: 3. CDR3: CASSLEGAVNEKLFF. The CDR3 DNA reads TGTGCCAGCAGCTTGGAGGGGGCCGTTAATGAAAAACTGTTTTTT.

This chain connects TRBV11-2 to TRBJ2-7; 7 nucleotides align to TRBD1. This CDR3 has 15 amino acids. CDR1 and CDR2 from the germline V gene are SGHAT and FQNNGV. J lost 3 bases, V lost 3 bases, and 8 bases had no gene match. CDR3: CASSFTSHRGYEQYV. DNA of the CDR3: TGTGCCAGCAGCTTCACCTCGCACAGGGGCTACGAGCAGTACGTC.

The chain joins TRBV6-5 to TRBJ2-7; 8 positions match TRBD2. The V segment lost 6 bases and the J segment 5 bases; nucleotides outside the gene matches: 9. From germline, CDR1 is MNHEY and CDR2 SVGAGI. The CDR3 spans 14 residues. CDR3 coding DNA: TGTGCCAGCAGCCTCTCGGGGGGGCTCAACGAGCAGTACTTC. It codes for CASSLSGGLNEQYF.

The rearrangement links TRBV19 to TRBJ2-4; possibly TRBD1 for D (6 bases). This CDR3 spans 15 amino acids. In germline, CDR1 is LNHDA, CDR2 SQIVND (reference sequence). Trimming took off 1 base at V and 6 bases at J, with 13 bases between the two ends. The CDR3 reads CASSIGGPVTNIQYF. In DNA form, the CDR3 reads TGTGCCAGTAGTATAGGGGGGCCTGTAACAAACATTCAGTACTTC.

Here the CDR3 reads CAWNDGNEKLFF. In DNA, the CDR3 is TGTGCCTGGAACGACGGGAATGAAAAACTGTTTTTT. The chain couples TRBV30 to TRBJ1-4; D remains ambiguous. Germline CDR1 is GTSNPN and CDR2 is SVGIG (reference sequence). Between the trimmed V and J ends, which lost 4 bases and 5 bases, there was a span of 8 bases. The CDR3 spans 12 residues.

The gene calls are TRBV11-2 and TRBJ1-4; D perhaps matches TRBD1 (5 bases). The CDR3 contains 15 residues. With 1 base removed from V and 4 bases from J, the gap between germline ends came to 10 bases. Per the germline V gene, CDR1 is SGHAT and CDR2 is FQNNGV. In DNA form, the CDR3 reads TGTGCCAGCAGCTTAGGGGGCACTCTTAATGAAAAACTGTTTTTT. It encodes CASSLGGTLNEKLFF.

The chain joins TRBV30 to TRBJ1-2, with D perhaps matching TRBD1 (5 bases). V gave up 0 bases and J gave up 8 bases, with 16 bases separating them. Germline V gene data show CDR1 as GTSNPN and CDR2 as SVGIG (reference sequence). CDR3 length: 14 amino acids. The CDR3 here is CAWSVGGVTRGYTF. The CDR3 coding sequence is TGTGCCTGGAGTGTTGGGGGGGTGACACGCGGCTACACCTTC. Full variable domain (remainder filled in from reference TRBV30 and TRBJ1-2): SQTIHQWPATLVQPVGSPLSLECTVEGTSNPNLYWYRQAAGRGLQLLFYSVGIGQISSEVPQNLSASRPQDRQFILSSKKLLLSDSGFYLCAWSVGGVTRGYTFGSGTRLTVV.

This chain joins TRBV7-9 and TRBJ1-1, with D unresolved. CDR1 is SEHNR and CDR2 is FQNEAQ in the germline V gene (reference sequence). V dropped 11 bases and J dropped 0 bases, with 10 bases sitting between them. The CDR3 has 12 amino acids. The CDR3 loop reads CAFQEVNTEAFF. The CDR3 DNA follows: TGTGCCTTCCAGGAGGTGAACACTGAAGCTTTCTTT. Together with reference TRBV7-9 and TRBJ1-1, the CDR3 gives the full variable domain: DTGVSQNPRHKITKRGQNVTFRCDPISEHNRLYWYRQTLGQGPEFLTYFQNEAQLEKSRLLSDRFSAERPKGSFSTLEIQRTEQGDSAMYLCAFQEVNTEAFFGQGTRLTVV.

The chain uses TRBV7-9 and TRBJ2-5; the match to TRBD1 covers 7 bases. V trimming: 7 bases; J trimming: 5 bases; junction bases outside the gene matches: 13. Germline CDR1 is SEHNR and CDR2 is FQNEAQ (reference sequence). The CDR3 extends over 15 amino acids. This CDR3 reads CASMEQGTPGETQYF. CDR3 nucleotide sequence: TGTGCCAGCATGGAACAGGGGACCCCAGGGGAGACCCAGTACTTC. The complete variable domain, with remaining parts taken from reference TRBV7-9 and TRBJ2-5, reads DTGVSQNPRHKITKRGQNVTFRCDPISEHNRLYWYRQTLGQGPEFLTYFQNEAQLEKSRLLSDRFSAERPKGSFSTLEIQRTEQGDSAMYLCASMEQGTPGETQYFGPGTRLLVL.

The genes are TRBV3-1 (or the pseudogene TRBV3-2) and TRBJ2-7; 8 bases are a match to TRBD1. Per the germline V gene, CDR1 is LGHDT and CDR2 is YNNKEL (reference sequence). With 8 bases clipped from V and 5 bases from J, the junction kept 17 bases outside the gene matches. The CDR3 runs to 16 residues. In nucleotides, the CDR3 is TGTGCCAGCCCCTTAGAGGGACAGGAAGGGGAGGACGAGCAGTACGTC. This codes for CASPLEGQEGEDEQYV.

This rearrangement joins TRBV2 to TRBJ2-1; a possible D gene is TRBD1 (6 bases). V dropped 11 bases and J dropped 6 bases, with 17 bases sitting between them. CDR1 SNHLY and CDR2 FYNNEI come from the germline V gene. CDR3 length: 13 amino acids. CDR3 nucleotides: TGTGCCCGATGGGACACCACCCTCAATGAGCAGTTCTTC. Its translation is CARWDTTLNEQFF.

The chain has TRBV7-9 and TRBJ2-3, with a weak D call TRBD1 (5 bases). CDR1 and CDR2 (germline): SEHNR, FQNEAQ (reference sequence). Trimming shortened V by 4 bases and J by 4 bases, and 12 bases separated the two germline ends. The CDR3 sequence is 14 residues long. CDR3 nucleotides: TGTGCCAGCAGCTCGATGGACACGTCAGATACGCAGTATTTT. It translates to CASSSMDTSDTQYF.

The V gene is TRBV7-6, the J gene TRBJ2-2; TRBD1 aligns across 8 bases. CDR3 size: 17 residues. V shed 5 bases and J 5 bases; nucleotides not matched to a gene: 13. CDR1 SGHVS and CDR2 FNYEAQ come from the germline V gene. The CDR3 DNA sequence: TGTGCCAGCAGCCTCCCGGAGGCAGGGGGCGCAACCGGGGAGCTGTTTTTT. Amino acid sequence: CASSLPEAGGATGELFF.

The sample holds one count of this clone. The V call is TRBV19, the J call TRBJ2-7, with no clear D. This CDR3 contains 13 residues. V dropped 5 bases and J dropped 2 bases, with 10 bases sitting between them. Germline V CDR1 and CDR2: LNHDA, SQIVND (reference sequence). CDR3 in DNA: TGTGCCAGTAGTCCAGGCAACCCCTACGAGCAGTACTTC. Residues: CASSPGNPYEQYF.

V and J are TRBV5-1 and TRBJ1-1; TRBD1 matches at 7 bases. CDR3 length: 15 residues. Germline V gene sequence: CDR1 SGHRS, CDR2 YFSETQ. With 5 bases clipped from V and 4 bases from J, the junction kept 11 bases outside the gene matches. The CDR3 loop is CASRRSQGKSTEAFF. The CDR3 nucleotides read TGCGCCAGCAGACGCTCACAGGGGAAGAGCACTGAAGCTTTCTTT.

The V gene is TRBV6-5, the J gene TRBJ1-1, with 8 bases aligning to TRBD1. This CDR3 comprises 13 residues. Germline CDR1 and CDR2: MNHEY and SVGAGI. The V and J ends lost 7 bases and 1 base, in that order; junction bases with no gene match: 2. CDR3 region: CASTTGGNTEAFF. In DNA form, the CDR3 reads TGTGCCAGCACAACAGGGGGGAACACTGAAGCTTTCTTT.

This clone was observed a few times. The J gene is TRBJ2-7, the V gene TRBV24-1; weak D call: TRBD1 (6 bases). This CDR3 is 14 amino acids long. The V end lost 5 bases, the J end lost 3 bases, and 13 bases lay between the germline ends. CDR1 and CDR2 (germline): KGHDR, SFDVKD. The CDR3 region has the DNA TGTGCCACCAGTGGCCCAGGGGCGAGCTACGAGCAGTACTTC. This codes for CATSGPGASYEQYF.

This sequence joins TRBV19 and TRBJ2-5; D gene uncertain. V lost 3 bases and J 5 bases, leaving 10 bases between the germline ends. Germline assignment: CDR1 LNHDA and CDR2 SQIVND (reference sequence). The length of the CDR3 is 13 residues. Here the CDR3 reads CASSMSGLETQYF. CDR3 sequence (DNA): TGTGCCAGTAGTATGTCCGGGTTGGAGACCCAGTACTTC.

The J gene is TRBJ1-2, the V gene TRBV5-4; the D gene is possibly TRBD1 (6 bases). V dropped 0 bases and J dropped 6 bases, with 9 bases sitting between them. Germline loops: CDR1 SGHNT, CDR2 YYREEE (reference sequence). The CDR3 sequence is 13 residues long. The CDR3 DNA sequence: TGTGCCAGCAGCTTGGTTGGGGGCGATGGCTACACCTTC. It translates to CASSLVGGDGYTF.

The gene calls are TRBV19 and TRBJ2-1, with 9 bases fitting TRBD1. J lost 4 bases, V lost 10 bases, and 11 bases had no gene match. The germline V gene encodes CDR1 LNHDA and CDR2 SQIVND (reference sequence). The CDR3 sequence is 15 residues long. The CDR3 is CATLNKGTGYNEQFF. The CDR3 DNA reads TGTGCCACTCTAAATAAGGGGACAGGGTACAATGAGCAGTTCTTC.

J is TRBJ1-6 and V is TRBV5-5; TRBD1 matches 7 bases. V shed 4 bases and J 3 bases; nucleotides not matched to a gene: 7. The CDR3 consists of 16 residues. Germline V gene sequence: CDR1 SGHKS, CDR2 YYEKEE (reference sequence). The CDR3 region has the DNA TGTGCCAGCAGCCCCCCAGGGACAGTCTATAATTCACCCCTCCACTTT. Residues: CASSPPGTVYNSPLHF.

The gene calls are TRBV4-1 and TRBJ1-4; D ambiguous. CDR3 length equals 15 residues. CDR1 is MGHRA and CDR2 is YSYEKL in the germline V gene. Trimming took off 0 bases at V and 8 bases at J, with 13 bases between the two ends. CDR3 protein: CASSQERVAREKLFF. In DNA, the CDR3 is TGCGCCAGCAGCCAAGAGAGGGTCGCCAGGGAAAAACTGTTTTTT.